This T cell receptor beta chain emerged from a study of blood T cell repertoires in COVID-19. At the level of the study: The United States, Italy and Spain were the sources of the acute and convalescent COVID-19 samples. The cDNA or gDNA used as material had been derived from T cells, B-cell-depleted T cells, or PBMCs.

V lost 4 bases and J 6 bases, leaving 6 bases between the germline ends. CDR3 length equals 11 residues. Per the germline V gene, CDR1 is MDHEN and CDR2 is SYDVKM. How the authors handled the data: Quantification of nucleated cells was approximated via reference gene primer amplification. The protocol was immunoSEQ multiplex PCR, while the TCRdb copy is restricted to in-frame clones and leaves out a portion. V and J calls and clone size are those listed in that table; D and trimming were worked out from the DNA. Of fewer than 80,000 clones in the sample, about 90% were seen once. This clone has a single count.

This rearrangement joins TRBV28 to TRBJ1-2; no definite D call. Sequencing input: peripheral blood. The TCR originated in a human donor in a cohort sampled during active COVID-19. CDR3 nucleotides: TGTGCCAGCAGTTCCTTTGATGGCTACACCTTC. It specifies CASSSFDGYTF.